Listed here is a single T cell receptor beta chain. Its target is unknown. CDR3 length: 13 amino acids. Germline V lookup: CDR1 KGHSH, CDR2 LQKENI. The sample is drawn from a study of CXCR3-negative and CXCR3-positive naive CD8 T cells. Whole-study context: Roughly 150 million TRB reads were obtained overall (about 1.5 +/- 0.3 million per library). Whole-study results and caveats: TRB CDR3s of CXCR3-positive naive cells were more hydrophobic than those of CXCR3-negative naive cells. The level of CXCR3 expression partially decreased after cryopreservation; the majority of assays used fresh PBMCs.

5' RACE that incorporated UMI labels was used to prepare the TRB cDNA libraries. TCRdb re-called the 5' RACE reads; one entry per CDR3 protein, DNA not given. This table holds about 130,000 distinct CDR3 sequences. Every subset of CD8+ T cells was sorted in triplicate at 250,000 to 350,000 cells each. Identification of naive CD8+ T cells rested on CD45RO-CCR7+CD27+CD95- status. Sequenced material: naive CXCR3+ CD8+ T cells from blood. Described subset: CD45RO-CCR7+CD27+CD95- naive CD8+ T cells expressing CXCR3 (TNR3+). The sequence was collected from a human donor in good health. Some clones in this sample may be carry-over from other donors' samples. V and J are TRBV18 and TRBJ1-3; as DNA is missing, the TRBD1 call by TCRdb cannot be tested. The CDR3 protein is CASSPGGDDTIYF.